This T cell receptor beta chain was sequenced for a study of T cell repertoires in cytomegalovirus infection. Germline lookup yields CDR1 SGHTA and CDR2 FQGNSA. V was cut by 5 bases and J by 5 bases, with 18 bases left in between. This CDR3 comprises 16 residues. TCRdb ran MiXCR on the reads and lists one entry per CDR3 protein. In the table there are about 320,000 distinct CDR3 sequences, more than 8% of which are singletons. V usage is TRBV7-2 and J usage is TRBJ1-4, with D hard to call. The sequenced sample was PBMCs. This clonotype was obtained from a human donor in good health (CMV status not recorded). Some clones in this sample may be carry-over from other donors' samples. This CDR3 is CASSPHPWGSNEKLFF. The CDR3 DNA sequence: TGTGCCAGCAGCCCCCATCCCTGGGGTTCGAATGAAAAACTGTTTTTT.